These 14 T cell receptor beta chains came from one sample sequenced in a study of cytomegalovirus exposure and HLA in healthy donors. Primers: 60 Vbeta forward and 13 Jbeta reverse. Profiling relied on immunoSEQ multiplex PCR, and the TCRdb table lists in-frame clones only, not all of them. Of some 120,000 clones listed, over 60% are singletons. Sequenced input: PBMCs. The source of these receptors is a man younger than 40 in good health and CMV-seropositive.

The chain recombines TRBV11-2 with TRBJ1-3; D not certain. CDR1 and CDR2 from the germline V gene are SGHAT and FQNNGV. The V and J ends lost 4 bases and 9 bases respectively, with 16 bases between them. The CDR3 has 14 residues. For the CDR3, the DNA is TGTGCCAGCAGCTCCTTCGATCTTCTAAGCACCATATATTTT. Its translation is CASSSFDLLSTIYF.

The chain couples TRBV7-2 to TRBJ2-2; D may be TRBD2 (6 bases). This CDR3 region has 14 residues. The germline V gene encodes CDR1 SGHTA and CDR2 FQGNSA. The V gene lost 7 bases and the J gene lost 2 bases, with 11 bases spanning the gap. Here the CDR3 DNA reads TGTGCCAGCATCCGGGACTCCAACACCGGGGAGCTGTTTTTT. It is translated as CASIRDSNTGELFF.

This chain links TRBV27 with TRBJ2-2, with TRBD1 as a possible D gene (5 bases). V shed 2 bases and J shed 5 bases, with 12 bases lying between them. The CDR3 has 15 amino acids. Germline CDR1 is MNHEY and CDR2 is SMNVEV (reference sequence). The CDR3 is CASSLHRFFTGELFF. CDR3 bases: TGTGCCAGCAGTTTACACAGGTTCTTTACCGGGGAGCTGTTTTTT.

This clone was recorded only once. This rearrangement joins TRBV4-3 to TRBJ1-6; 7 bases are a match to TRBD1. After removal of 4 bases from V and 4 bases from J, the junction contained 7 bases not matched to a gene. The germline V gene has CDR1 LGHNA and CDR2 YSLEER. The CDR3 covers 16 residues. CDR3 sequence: CASSLGATGYNSPLHF. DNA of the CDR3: TGCGCCAGCAGCCTGGGGGCGACAGGGTATAATTCACCCCTCCACTTT.

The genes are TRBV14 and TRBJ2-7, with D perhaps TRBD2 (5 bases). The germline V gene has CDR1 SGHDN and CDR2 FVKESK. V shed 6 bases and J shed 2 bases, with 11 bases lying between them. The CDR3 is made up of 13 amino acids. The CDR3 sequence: CASSRLGTYEQYF. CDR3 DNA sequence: TGTGCCAGCAGTAGACTCGGGACCTACGAGCAGTACTTC.

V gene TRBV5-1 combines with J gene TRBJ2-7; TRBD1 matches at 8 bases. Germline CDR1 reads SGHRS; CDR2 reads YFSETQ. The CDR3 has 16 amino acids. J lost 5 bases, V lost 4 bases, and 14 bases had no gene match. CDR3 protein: CASSPPTGTGVDEQYF. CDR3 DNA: TGCGCCAGCAGCCCCCCCACCGGGACAGGTGTGGACGAGCAGTACTTC.

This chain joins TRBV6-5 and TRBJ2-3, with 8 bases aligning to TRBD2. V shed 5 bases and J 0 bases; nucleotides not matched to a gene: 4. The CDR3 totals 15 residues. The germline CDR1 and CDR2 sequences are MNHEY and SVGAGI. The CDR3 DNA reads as TGTGCCAGCAGTCAGACTAGCGCCAGCACAGATACGCAGTATTTT. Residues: CASSQTSASTDTQYF.

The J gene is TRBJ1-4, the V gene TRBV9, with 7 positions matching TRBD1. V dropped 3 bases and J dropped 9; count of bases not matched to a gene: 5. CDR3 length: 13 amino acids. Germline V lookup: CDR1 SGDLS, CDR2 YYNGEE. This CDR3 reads CASSGDSAQKLFF. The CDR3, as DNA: TGTGCCAGCAGCGGGGACAGCGCTCAAAAACTGTTTTTT. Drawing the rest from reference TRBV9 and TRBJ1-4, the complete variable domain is DSGVTQTPKHLITATGQRVTLRCSPRSGDLSVYWYQQSLDQGLQFLIQYYNGEERAKGNILERFSAQQFPDLHSELNLSSLELGDSALYFCASSGDSAQKLFFGSGTQLSVL.

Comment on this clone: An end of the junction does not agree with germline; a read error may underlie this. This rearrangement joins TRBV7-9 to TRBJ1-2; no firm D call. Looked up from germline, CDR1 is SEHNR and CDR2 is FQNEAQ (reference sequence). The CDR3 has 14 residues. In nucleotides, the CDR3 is TGTTCCAGCAGCTTAGTGCAACCCGGCTATGGCTACACCTTC. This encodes CSSSLVQPGYGYTF.

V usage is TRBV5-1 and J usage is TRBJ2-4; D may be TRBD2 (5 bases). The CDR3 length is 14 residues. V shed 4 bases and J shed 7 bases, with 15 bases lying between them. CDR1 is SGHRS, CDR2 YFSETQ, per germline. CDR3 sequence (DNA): TGCGCCAGCAGCACCCGGGGATGGAGGAACATTCAGTACTTC. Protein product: CASSTRGWRNIQYF.

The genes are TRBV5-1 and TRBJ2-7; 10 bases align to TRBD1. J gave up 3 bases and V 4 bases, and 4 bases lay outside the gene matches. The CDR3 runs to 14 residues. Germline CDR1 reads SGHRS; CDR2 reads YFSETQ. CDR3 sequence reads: CASSPDRGLYEQYF. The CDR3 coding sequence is TGCGCCAGCAGCCCAGACAGGGGGCTCTACGAGCAGTACTTC.

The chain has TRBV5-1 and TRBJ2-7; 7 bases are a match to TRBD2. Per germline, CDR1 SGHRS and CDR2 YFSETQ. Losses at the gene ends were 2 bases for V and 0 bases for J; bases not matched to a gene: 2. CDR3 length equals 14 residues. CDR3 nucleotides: TGCGCCAGCAGCTTCCTAGCGGCCTCCTACGAGCAGTACTTC. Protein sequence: CASSFLAASYEQYF.

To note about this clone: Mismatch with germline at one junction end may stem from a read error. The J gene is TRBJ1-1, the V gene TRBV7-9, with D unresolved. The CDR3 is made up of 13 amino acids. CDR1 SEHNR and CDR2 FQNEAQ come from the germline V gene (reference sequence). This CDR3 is CSSSSPVVTEAFF. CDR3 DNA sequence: TGTTCCAGCAGCTCGCCGGTTGTTACTGAAGCTTTCTTT.

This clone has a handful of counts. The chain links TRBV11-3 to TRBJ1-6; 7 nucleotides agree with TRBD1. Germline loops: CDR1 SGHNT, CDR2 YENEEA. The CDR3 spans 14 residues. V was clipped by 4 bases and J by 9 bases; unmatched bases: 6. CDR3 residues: CASSSTGWGSPLHF. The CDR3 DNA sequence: TGTGCCAGCAGCTCGACAGGGTGGGGTTCACCCCTCCACTTT.